One sample yielded the 27 T cell receptor beta chains listed below, sequenced in a study of cytomegalovirus exposure and HLA in healthy donors. Method: immunoSEQ multiplex PCR; TCRdb's copy keeps in-frame clones and lacks some. This sample has approximately 97,000 clones; roughly 92% occur once, and the top ten carry approximately 1.1%. The sequencing sample was made of PBMCs. Receptors originate from a woman in her 30s in good health and CMV-seropositive.

The chain has TRBV5-8 and TRBJ2-7; 13 nucleotides line up with TRBD2. Germline V gives CDR1 SGHTS, CDR2 YDEGEE. V trimming: 0 bases; J trimming: 4 bases; junction bases outside the gene matches: 13. This CDR3 is built from 19 residues. The CDR3 bases are TGTGCCAGCAGCTTGGTCAGAGGGACTAGCGGGATCCACCCATACGAGCAGTACTTC. Protein product: CASSLVRGTSGIHPYEQYF.

The V call is TRBV19, the J call TRBJ1-3, with D hard to call. This CDR3 is built from 19 residues. Germline-derived CDR1 and CDR2 are LNHDA and SQIVND (reference sequence). Trimming shortened V by 7 bases and J by 0 bases, and 25 bases separated the two germline ends. The CDR3 spells CASIPDRRRLPHSGNTIYF. The DNA of the CDR3 is TGTGCCAGTATCCCGGACCGGCGGAGGCTACCTCACTCTGGAAACACCATATATTTT. Looking up the rest from reference TRBV19 and TRBJ1-3 gives the full variable domain: DGGITQSPKYLFRKEGQNVTLSCEQNLNHDAMYWYRQDPGQGLRLIYYSQIVNDFQKGDIAEGYSVSREKKESFPLTVTSAQKNPTAFYLCASIPDRRRLPHSGNTIYFGEGSWLTVV.

V and J are TRBV7-2 and TRBJ2-5, with D hard to call. The germline CDR1 and CDR2 sequences are SGHTA and FQGNSA. The CDR3 runs 14 residues. V was pared by 5 bases and J by 2 bases, with 12 bases between. CDR3 amino acids: CASSLSTIQETQYF. CDR3 sequence (DNA): TGTGCCAGCAGCCTATCTACCATACAAGAGACCCAGTACTTC.

The rearrangement links TRBV11-3 to TRBJ2-2, with 8 bases that match TRBD1. This CDR3 comprises 14 residues. In germline, CDR1 is SGHNT, CDR2 YENEEA. With 3 bases clipped from V and 7 bases from J, the junction kept 4 bases outside the gene matches. In DNA form, the CDR3 reads TGTGCCAGCAGCTTGCAGGGGGCGAGCGGGGAGCTGTTTTTT. As protein: CASSLQGASGELFF.

This chain uses TRBV9 with TRBJ2-1, with TRBD2 as a possible D gene (5 bases). V lost 4 bases to trimming and J lost 5 bases, with 19 bases between them. The CDR3 is made up of 16 amino acids. Germline values: CDR1 SGDLS, CDR2 YYNGEE. The CDR3: CASSPRTRTTNNEQFF. The CDR3 nucleotides read TGTGCCAGCAGCCCCCGGACTCGAACGACCAACAATGAGCAGTTCTTC.

This clone was seen a single time. V gene TRBV30 combines with J gene TRBJ1-4; D gene ambiguous. The CDR3 has 13 residues. CDR1 is GTSNPN and CDR2 is SVGIG in the germline V gene (reference sequence). With 0 bases removed from V and 8 bases from J, the gap between germline ends came to 10 bases. CDR3 sequence (DNA): TGTGCCTGGAGTGTACGGGTTCAGGAAAAACTGTTTTTT. It specifies CAWSVRVQEKLFF.

The chain recombines TRBV4-3 with TRBJ1-2, with D possibly TRBD1 on 5 matching bases. The CDR3 length is 15 residues. Germline V gene sequence: CDR1 LGHNA, CDR2 YSLEER. V was cut by 0 bases and J by 7 bases, with 15 bases left in between. The CDR3 nucleotides read TGCGCCAGCAGCCAAGATCCCCCAGGGAGGGGTGGCTACACCTTC. It specifies CASSQDPPGRGGYTF.

This chain connects TRBV10-1 to TRBJ1-2; the D is unclear. There are 16 residues in the CDR3. Germline-derived CDR1 and CDR2 are WNHNN and SYGVQD (reference sequence). The V end was cut by 10 bases, the J end by 4 bases, with 25 bases between. The CDR3 sequence: CATTPGKGKQRYGYTF. The CDR3 DNA reads TGCGCCACCACCCCGGGAAAGGGTAAGCAGCGCTATGGCTACACCTTC.

This chain uses TRBV5-4 with TRBJ2-5; 7 bases are a match to TRBD2. Per the germline V gene, CDR1 is SGHNT and CDR2 is YYREEE (reference sequence). The CDR3 covers 15 residues. Germline trimming cut 3 bases from V and 2 bases from J; bases unmatched to any gene: 7. DNA for the CDR3: TGTGCCAGCAGCTCAGCGGGAATCTCACAAGAGACCCAGTACTTC. Translation gives CASSSAGISQETQYF.

In this sample, this clone turned up once. The chain uses TRBV7-2 and TRBJ2-7; 8 bases match TRBD2. Germline CDR1 and CDR2: SGHTA and FQGNSA. J gave up 5 bases and V 4 bases, and 4 bases lay outside the gene matches. CDR3 size: 13 residues. The CDR3 sequence: CASSSGGAHEQYF. The CDR3 bases are TGTGCCAGCAGCTCGGGGGGGGCCCACGAGCAGTACTTC.

The chain links TRBV18 to TRBJ2-5; D gene unclear. Germline-derived CDR1 and CDR2 are KGHSH and LQKENI. V lost 3 bases to trimming and J lost 5 bases, with 7 bases between them. The length of the CDR3 is 12 residues. The CDR3 reads CASSPPRETQYF. Written as DNA, the CDR3 is TGTGCCAGCTCACCCCCCCGGGAGACCCAGTACTTC.

This clone occurred a few times. The chain links TRBV19 to TRBJ2-2, with D possibly TRBD1 on 6 matching bases. From germline, CDR1 is LNHDA and CDR2 SQIVND (reference sequence). The V and J ends lost 4 bases and 9 bases respectively, with 12 bases between them. The CDR3 has 13 residues. CDR3 sequence reads: CASSTGQLRELFF. The CDR3 region has the DNA TGTGCCAGTAGTACCGGACAGCTCCGGGAGCTGTTTTTT.

The V gene is TRBV5-6, the J gene TRBJ1-4; perhaps TRBD1 as D (6 bases). CDR1 is SGHDT and CDR2 is YYEEEE in the germline V gene. Deletions cut 0 bases from V and 7 bases from J, with 13 bases between. There are 15 residues in the CDR3. CDR3 nucleotides: TGTGCCAGCAGCTTGGTGAGCCAGGGGCGTGAAAAACTGTTTTTT. Amino acid sequence: CASSLVSQGREKLFF.

The chain combines TRBV6-1 with TRBJ2-7; a weak D match, TRBD1 (6 bases). Looked up from germline, CDR1 is MNHNS and CDR2 is SASEGT. The CDR3 sequence is 13 residues long. V was shortened by 7 bases and J by 3 bases, with 13 bases between the two germline ends. The CDR3 protein is CASTADRDYEQYF. The DNA for the CDR3 is TGTGCCAGCACCGCGGACAGAGACTACGAGCAGTACTTC.

The CDR3 region is CATLDGLRAKNIQYF. The CDR3 nucleotides are TGTGCCACCCTAGACGGCCTAAGGGCCAAAAACATTCAGTACTTC. This chain joins TRBV6-6 and TRBJ2-4; D is unresolved. Trimming shortened V by 10 bases and J by 1 base, and 17 bases separated the two germline ends. Germline V gene lookup returns CDR1 MNHNY and CDR2 SVGAGI (reference sequence). The CDR3 runs 15 residues.

The gene calls are TRBV6-1 and TRBJ2-7, with TRBD2 matching 7 bases. Germline V CDR1 and CDR2: MNHNS, SASEGT. V trimming: 6 bases; J trimming: 1 base; junction bases outside the gene matches: 3. This CDR3 spans 13 amino acids. For the CDR3, the DNA is TGTGCCAGCAGGTGGCGGGAGTCCTACGAGCAGTACTTC. Its translation: CASRWRESYEQYF.

This clone was recorded only once. V and J are TRBV5-6 and TRBJ1-1; 7 bases align to TRBD1. This CDR3 is 14 amino acids long. V lost 5 bases to trimming and J lost 4 bases; unmatched junction nucleotides: 8. In germline, CDR1 is SGHDT, CDR2 YYEEEE. CDR3 residues: CASSKKTGPTEAFF. CDR3 DNA: TGTGCCAGCAGTAAAAAGACAGGGCCCACTGAAGCTTTCTTT.

The chain carries TRBV28 and TRBJ2-1; 7 positions agree with TRBD2. Trimming took 7 bases from V and 6 from J; bases not matched to a gene: 15. This CDR3 comprises 16 residues. The germline V gene has CDR1 MDHEN and CDR2 SYDVKM. The CDR3 region is CASTRAGFSGGNEQFF. CDR3 DNA sequence: TGTGCCAGCACCCGTGCAGGGTTTTCGGGAGGCAATGAGCAGTTCTTC.

CDR3 in DNA: TGTGCCAGCAGCCTAATGGGACTAGCGGGAGGCTATGAGCAGTTCTTC. Translated: CASSLMGLAGGYEQFF. The chain has TRBV7-3 and TRBJ2-1; 15 positions agree with TRBD2. This CDR3 is 16 amino acids long. V shed 5 bases and J 8 bases; nucleotides not matched to a gene: 7. Germline CDR1 and CDR2: SGHTA and FQGTGA.

The gene calls are TRBV5-8 and TRBJ2-1, with D maybe TRBD1 (6 bases). Germline CDR1 is SGHTS and CDR2 is YDEGEE. V lost 0 bases, J lost 1 base, and 17 bases lay in between. The CDR3 is made up of 18 amino acids. This CDR3 reads CASSLGDTGIGSYNEQFF. For the CDR3, the DNA is TGTGCCAGCAGCTTGGGCGATACAGGGATTGGATCCTACAATGAGCAGTTCTTC.

The gene calls are TRBV7-9 and TRBJ2-7, with a tentative D call TRBD1 (5 bases). In germline, CDR1 is SEHNR, CDR2 FQNEAQ (reference sequence). CDR3 length: 13 amino acids. The ends were cut back, 2 bases at V and 7 bases at J, with 12 bases in the middle. The CDR3 is CASSLTTAREQYF. CDR3 nucleotide sequence: TGTGCCAGCAGCTTAACGACAGCTCGTGAGCAGTACTTC.

The chain couples TRBV6-1 to TRBJ2-7; TRBD1 agrees at 7 bases. The germline V gene has CDR1 MNHNS and CDR2 SASEGT. CDR3 length: 13 amino acids. The J segment lost 5 bases and the V segment lost 8 bases, leaving 9 bases of the junction unmatched. The CDR3 loop is CASLSQGDHEQYF. For the CDR3, the DNA is TGTGCCAGCCTTTCTCAGGGGGACCACGAGCAGTACTTC.

The chain uses TRBV6-5 and TRBJ1-4; 9 nucleotides agree with TRBD1. V was pared by 0 bases and J by 8 bases, with 4 bases of the junction left unmatched. Germline CDR1 MNHEY, CDR2 SVGAGI. CDR3 length: 15 amino acids. The CDR3 coding sequence is TGTGCCAGCAGTTACTCGGGACAGGGAGGGGAAAAACTGTTTTTT. Translating it yields CASSYSGQGGEKLFF.

J is TRBJ1-5 and V is TRBV7-2; D uncertain. Germline V gene sequence: CDR1 SGHTA, CDR2 FQGNSA. Between the trimmed V and J ends, which lost 0 bases and 7 bases, there was a span of 25 bases. This CDR3 is built from 19 residues. CDR3 sequence reads: CASSLALPAMYERLQPQHF. DNA of the CDR3: TGTGCCAGCAGCTTAGCGCTGCCAGCGATGTACGAGAGGCTACAGCCCCAGCATTTT.

The chain uses TRBV4-3 and TRBJ1-4; 7 bases line up with TRBD1. The germline gives CDR1 LGHNA, CDR2 YSLEER. V dropped 1 base and J dropped 7; count of bases not matched to a gene: 24. The CDR3 is 21 residues long. CDR3 nucleotide sequence: TGCGCCAGCAGCCAAGCGTTTTACTCGACAGGGAGAAGGCCTTGGGGTGAAAAACTGTTTTTT. It translates to CASSQAFYSTGRRPWGEKLFF.

This chain connects TRBV27 to TRBJ2-7; D possibly corresponds to TRBD2 (7 bases). Germline V gene data show CDR1 as MNHEY and CDR2 as SMNVEV (reference sequence). This CDR3 contains 14 residues. Trimming removed 4 bases at V and 4 bases at J, with 14 bases between. For the CDR3, the DNA is TGTGCCAGCAGTTCAATGGGGGGGGCTTACGAGCAGTACTTC. It translates to CASSSMGGAYEQYF.

V usage is TRBV7-9 and J usage is TRBJ1-1, with TRBD1 matching 7 bases. The CDR3 covers 15 residues. V gave up 7 bases and J gave up 3 bases; unmatched junction bases: 11. CDR1 and CDR2 from the germline V gene are SEHNR and FQNEAQ (reference sequence). In nucleotides, the CDR3 is TGTGCCAGCACCCAACAGGGGTTACGGGACACTGAAGCTTTCTTT. Translation gives CASTQQGLRDTEAFF. Based on the CDR3 plus reference TRBV7-9 and TRBJ1-1, the full variable domain is DTGVSQNPRHKITKRGQNVTFRCDPISEHNRLYWYRQTLGQGPEFLTYFQNEAQLEKSRLLSDRFSAERPKGSFSTLEIQRTEQGDSAMYLCASTQQGLRDTEAFFGQGTRLTVV.